This T cell receptor (beta chain) is from a study of T cell responses to AZD1222 COVID-19 vaccine (dated by TCRdb to the early 2020s). For the study in its entirety: AZD1222 recipients given second doses at about 4 weeks or at about 12 weeks were pooled, since spike-specific TCR depth and breadth were not found to differ between the two schedules. A total of approximately 240 trial participants underwent TCR sequencing, of whom 207 received two doses of AZD1222 and around 26 received two doses of the MenACWY control vaccine. Trial participants were enrolled by age into 18-55, 56-69 and 70-plus year subgroups, with roughly 160, 29 and 62 TCR-sequenced participants respectively. What the authors observed across the whole study: Epitopes outside the regions mutated in the B.1.351 and B.1.1.7 variants were reportedly recognized by nearly half of the unique spike-specific TCRs. The whole spike protein was spanned by vaccine-associated CD4 TCRs, and dominant responses were seen in regions 160-218 and 743-854. Because no samples from the day 14 peak response were available, repertoires could be characterized only after the peak T cell response. Conclusions about previously exposed vaccinees are limited because only six or seven AZD1222 recipients were SARS-CoV-2 seropositive at baseline. Most participants were white British and females outnumbered males, and the authors suggested that clonal diversity may have been underestimated. After two AZD1222 doses, both the breadth and the depth of spike-specific TCRs were significantly higher than at day 0 and than in MenACWY recipients. The 56-69-year group was small, and its depth increase did not reach significance, likely because of low power.

The CDR3 regions of human TCRbeta chains were analyzed by immunosequencing. Processing in the source paper ran as follows. Repertoire TCRs were checked for matches against a reference library of SARS-CoV-2-specific TCRs that had been generated using the MIRA antigen-specificity platform. Breadth was defined as the fraction of unique TCRs that were SARS-CoV-2-associated. Depth was defined as the fraction of total T cells that were SARS-CoV-2-associated. Using the MIRA data, every spike-specific TCR was mapped to the spike region that the TCR reacted to and assigned to either a CD4 or a CD8 class. Log10-transformed breadth and depth values were compared by one-way ANOVA with Sidak's multiple comparisons tests. This immuneACCESS table, as held by TCRdb, lists in-frame sequences with V and J called but not all clones. Of the missing ones, under half trace to an unresolved V gene in checked studies; the others have no known cause. V and J calls and clone size follow that table, whereas D and trimming were derived from the DNA. Present in this sample are more than 100,000 clones, approximately 89% of which were seen just once. The ten biggest clones cover approximately 20% of the sample.

The CDR3 sequence holds 16 residues, the cysteine and phenylalanine included. Only the CDR3 part of the read is kept: 48 bases, read in frame from the first base. Cut back by 2 bases and 0 bases, the V and J ends lie 9 bases apart. The germline V gene provides CDR1 SGHDT and CDR2 YYEEEE. This clone was seen just once. Its antigen is unknown. Qualities for individual bases were not recorded, and no much larger clone is one base off. According to the study, the label for this sample's time point signals: baseline before first vaccination. Vaccinee samples came from UK trials COV001 and COV002, including a single-blind randomized controlled phase 2/3 trial of AZD1222 (ChAdOx1 nCoV-19) in healthy adults. Trial participant PBMC samples were collected at day 0 and day 28 after the second dose for TCRbeta chain sequencing.

The material was peripheral blood, obtained on day 0 of AZD1222 vaccination. The receptor was isolated from an adult in good health. The chain is encoded by TRBV5-6 joined to TRBJ1-6; TRBD1 is a weak D gene call, 6 bases matching. The DNA sequence is as follows: TGTGCCAGCAGCTTAACAGGGAGCTCCTATAATTCACCCCTCCACTTT. It translates as CASSLTGSSYNSPLHF.